Below are 30 T cell receptor beta chains sequenced from a single sample in a study of glioma-infiltrating T cells. TCR alpha and beta CDR3 regions were amplified from RNA using iRepertoire nested multiplex PCR. Using its own MiXCR run on the multiplex PCR reads, TCRdb lists one record per CDR3 protein. Of roughly 20,000 distinct CDR3 sequences in the sample, 20% to 25% were seen once. Specimen: glioma tissue, nonneoplastic brain tissue, or PBMCs (not recorded which). These receptors were taken from a human donor with low-grade glioma or glioblastoma, undergoing nonglioma brain surgery, or in good health (not recorded which).

There are a few counts of this clonotype. The chain joins TRBV2 to TRBJ1-1; possible D gene TRBD1, 5 bases. V was cut by 5 bases and J by 7 bases, with 20 bases left in between. The CDR3 covers 15 residues. Germline CDR1 and CDR2: SNHLY and FYNNEI. The CDR3 nucleotides read TGTGCCAGCAGTTCACCCCCGGGACGGCAACTTGAAGCTTTCTTT. This sequence encodes CASSSPPGRQLEAFF.

Details on this clonotype: This may stem from a read error, because a much larger clone lies one nucleotide away. The chain has TRBV6-2 or TRBV6-3 and TRBJ1-1, with a tentative D call TRBD1 (6 bases). The CDR3 is 15 residues long. V was shortened by 2 bases and J by 8 bases, with 18 bases between the two germline ends. Germline loops: CDR1 MNHEY, CDR2 SVGEGT. The CDR3 nucleotides are TGTGCCAGCAGTTACCGGGGCAGGGGTAAGAGGGAAGCTTTCTTT. This translates into CASSYRGRGKREAFF.

This clonotype was detected ten times or more. V is TRBV7-8 and J is TRBJ2-1; TRBD1 aligns across 9 bases. Germline V gene lookup returns CDR1 SGHVS and CDR2 FQNEAQ. V lost 5 bases, J lost 9 bases, and 14 bases stayed unmatched. The CDR3 is 16 amino acids. The CDR3 region has the DNA TGTGCCAGCAGCCTCCACCTCGGACAGGGGAAGACTGAGCAGTTCTTC. This codes for CASSLHLGQGKTEQFF.

About this clonotype: A single base separates this from a much larger clone, so it may be a read error. Because it lacks the conserved phenylalanine or tryptophan at the end, this CDR3 is likely a read error. The chain links TRBV2 to TRBJ2-4; D remains unclear. The CDR3 is 11 residues long. Per the germline V gene, CDR1 is SNHLY and CDR2 is FYNNEI. The germline V and J ends were trimmed by 4 bases and 7 bases, with 5 bases remaining between them. The CDR3 region is CASSVLNIQYL. Written as DNA, the CDR3 is TGTGCCAGCAGTGTTCTCAACATTCAGTACCTC.

This chain joins TRBV5-1 and TRBJ2-7; D possibly corresponds to TRBD2 (6 bases). The germline V gene encodes CDR1 SGHRS and CDR2 YFSETQ. This CDR3 contains 14 residues. V was trimmed by 5 bases and J by 6 bases, leaving 18 bases between them. The CDR3: CASSTGTEGSEQYF. Written as DNA, the CDR3 is TGCGCCAGCAGTACCGGGACGGAGGGCAGCGAGCAGTACTTC.

This rearrangement joins TRBV27 to TRBJ1-2, with unresolved D. Germline V gene lookup returns CDR1 MNHEY and CDR2 SMNVEV (reference sequence). This CDR3 contains 12 residues. The CDR3 sequence: CVSSLGGYGYTF. CDR3 nucleotides: TGTGTTAGCAGTTTAGGTGGCTATGGCTACACCTTC.

At least ten counts were recorded for this clonotype. The chain recombines TRBV5-4 with TRBJ1-2; no definite D call. The CDR3 consists of 12 residues. V was shortened by 2 bases and J by 8 bases, with 10 bases between the two germline ends. The germline V gene has CDR1 SGHNT and CDR2 YYREEE (reference sequence). The CDR3 coding sequence is TGTGCCAGCAGCTTCCTCGCCCAAGGCTACACCTTC. The encoded protein is CASSFLAQGYTF.

This clonotype was counted only a few times. CDR3 sequence: CASSFQTGRNEKLFF. CDR3 sequence (DNA): TGTGCCAGCAGCTTTCAGACAGGAAGAAATGAAAAACTGTTTTTT. The chain joins TRBV7-8 to TRBJ1-4; D is perhaps TRBD1 (6 bases). V was trimmed by 3 bases and J by 5 bases, leaving 13 bases between them. Germline V CDR1 and CDR2: SGHVS, FQNEAQ. The CDR3 is made up of 15 amino acids.

As concerns this clonotype: The junction departs from germline at one end; a sequencing error may be responsible. V and J are TRBV18 and TRBJ1-2, with D possibly matching TRBD1 (5 bases). This CDR3 has 14 residues. Looked up from germline, CDR1 is KGHSH and CDR2 is LQKENI. The CDR3 sequence is CASSLSTGTYVYTF. CDR3 nucleotide sequence: TGTGCCAGCTCCCTAAGTACCGGGACCTATGTCTACACCTTC.

The V and J genes are TRBV12-3 or TRBV12-4 and TRBJ1-6; TRBD1 is a possible D gene (5 bases). The CDR3 extends over 14 amino acids. The V end was cut by 3 bases, the J end by 10 bases, with 13 bases between. CDR3 bases: TGTGCCAGCAGTTTCGACAGTCAGGCCTCACCCCTCCACTTT. As protein: CASSFDSQASPLHF.

In its sample, this clonotype was seen a few times. At one end, the junction sequence differs from germline, possibly due to a read error. The chain employs TRBV7-9 and TRBJ2-1; TRBD1 agrees at 12 bases. CDR1 is SEHNR, CDR2 FQNEAQ, per germline (reference sequence). The CDR3 runs 15 residues. The CDR3 sequence is CARRDPGQGANEQFF. In nucleotides, the CDR3 is TGTGCCCGCAGGGACCCGGGACAGGGGGCAAATGAGCAGTTCTTC.

This clonotype was counted at least ten times. The V gene is TRBV10-3, the J gene TRBJ1-1; 10 bases fit TRBD1. This CDR3 contains 18 residues. Germline V gene lookup returns CDR1 ENHRY and CDR2 SYGVKD. V was clipped by 4 bases and J by 1 base; unmatched bases: 12. CDR3 residues: CAISVEGQGRFTNTEAFF. CDR3 DNA: TGTGCCATCAGTGTTGAGGGACAGGGGCGATTTACGAACACTGAAGCTTTCTTT.

This clonotype was seen at least ten times. This chain links TRBV7-2 with TRBJ1-4; no firm D call. The CDR3 sequence is 17 residues long. Germline loops: CDR1 SGHTA, CDR2 FQGNSA. Trimming removed 1 base at V and 4 bases at J, with 16 bases between. CDR3 DNA sequence: TGTGCCAGCAGCTTAGTGAGTGGGAATGGGCTTAATGAAAAACTGTTTTTT. This gives the protein CASSLVSGNGLNEKLFF.

A few counts support this clonotype. The junction departs from the called germline gene at one end, perhaps through a read error. J is TRBJ2-5 and V is TRBV7-6; D perhaps matches TRBD1 (5 bases). Germline V lookup: CDR1 SGHVS, CDR2 FNYEAQ. This CDR3 comprises 13 residues. CDR3 amino acids: CASSLTTEETQYF. The CDR3 nucleotides are TGTGCTAGCAGCCTAACGACAGAAGAGACCCAGTACTTC.

This clonotype counts as medium-sized. V gene TRBV6-2 or TRBV6-3 combines with J gene TRBJ2-7; unclear D gene. The germline V gene encodes CDR1 MNHEY and CDR2 SVGEGT. The CDR3 has 12 amino acids. V lost 1 base and J lost 4, with 5 bases in between. CDR3 in amino acids: CASSYFYYEQYF. The CDR3 region has the DNA TGTGCCAGCAGTTACTTCTATTACGAGCAGTACTTC.

For this clonotype: A read error may produce the germline difference seen at one junction end. This chain joins TRBV12-3 or TRBV12-4 and TRBJ2-6; D possibly corresponds to TRBD1 (5 bases). The CDR3 is made up of 15 amino acids. The DNA of the CDR3 is TGTACCAGCAGTCCAGGGTACTCTGGGGCCAACGTCCTGACTTTC. Translating gives CTSSPGYSGANVLTF.

The chain joins TRBV2 to TRBJ2-3; 12 bases are a match to TRBD2. This CDR3 is 15 amino acids long. V trimming: 6 bases; J trimming: 3 bases; junction bases outside the gene matches: 4. Germline assignment: CDR1 SNHLY and CDR2 FYNNEI. The CDR3 loop reads CASSRLAGETDTQYF. DNA for the CDR3: TGTGCCAGCAGCCGACTAGCGGGGGAAACAGATACGCAGTATTTT. The entire variable domain, with the rest obtained from reference TRBV2 and TRBJ2-3, is as follows: EPEVTQTPSHQVTQMGQEVILRCVPISNHLYFYWYRQILGQKVEFLVSFYNNEISEKSEIFDDQFSVERPDGSNFTLKIRSTKLEDSAMYFCASSRLAGETDTQYFGPGTRLTVL.

This clonotype has ten or more counts. The chain links TRBV7-2 to TRBJ1-1, with D tentatively TRBD1 (6 bases). Germline V gives CDR1 SGHTA, CDR2 FQGNSA. The CDR3 has 15 amino acids. V lost 0 bases and J lost 1, with 9 bases in between. The CDR3 nucleotides are TGTGCCAGCAGCTTAGCAGGCAGGGGGAACACTGAAGCTTTCTTT. Its translation: CASSLAGRGNTEAFF. The entire variable domain, with the rest obtained from reference TRBV7-2 and TRBJ1-1, is as follows: GAGVSQSPSNKVTEKGKDVELRCDPISGHTALYWYRQSLGQGLEFLIYFQGNSAPDKSGLPSDRFSAERTGGSVSTLTIQRTQQEDSAVYLCASSLAGRGNTEAFFGQGTRLTVV.

This clonotype has just a few counts. The chain couples TRBV11-2 to TRBJ2-2; D remains ambiguous. Per the germline V gene, CDR1 is SGHAT and CDR2 is FQNNGV. V shed 5 bases and J shed 1 base, with 14 bases lying between them. This CDR3 region has 16 residues. For the CDR3, the DNA is TGTGCCAGCAGCGGCTTAGGACCTTGGAACACCGGGGAGCTGTTTTTT. Protein: CASSGLGPWNTGELFF.

This clonotype was seen many times. The rearrangement joins TRBV28 to TRBJ2-5; 7 bases are shared with TRBD2. The germline V gene encodes CDR1 MDHEN and CDR2 SYDVKM. The CDR3 totals 14 residues. V shed 7 bases, J shed 2 bases, and the junction held 7 bases outside the gene matches. The CDR3 loop is CASTARRGQETQYF. The CDR3 DNA reads TGTGCCAGCACCGCTCGGCGGGGGCAAGAGACCCAGTACTTC.

V gene TRBV7-9 combines with J gene TRBJ2-5; no clear D gene. Germline V gene sequence: CDR1 SEHNR, CDR2 FQNEAQ (reference sequence). The CDR3 spans 14 residues. Trimming removed 4 bases from V and 7 bases from J, with 16 bases in between. CDR3 coding DNA: TGTGCCAGCAGCTCCTCCGGGTCGCCCCCGACCCAGTACTTC. It is translated as CASSSSGSPPTQYF.

As for this clonotype: A much larger clonotype is one base distant, so this may be a read error. The V and J genes are TRBV4-3 and TRBJ1-2; possible D gene TRBD1, 5 bases. The CDR3 is made up of 15 amino acids. Germline V gene data show CDR1 as LGHNA and CDR2 as YSLEER. The V end was cut by 2 bases, the J end by 3 bases, with 13 bases between. The CDR3 protein is CASSQMIGTYYGYTF. CDR3 DNA sequence: TGCGCCAGCAGCCAAATGATCGGGACCTACTATGGCTACACCTTC.

The gene calls are TRBV19 and TRBJ2-5; 8 bases map to TRBD1. Germline assignment: CDR1 LNHDA and CDR2 SQIVND (reference sequence). V was clipped by 3 bases and J by 5 bases; unmatched bases: 5. The CDR3 covers 14 residues. CDR3 residues: CASSMAQGAETQYF. For the CDR3, the DNA is TGTGCCAGTAGTATGGCGCAGGGGGCCGAGACCCAGTACTTC.

The rearrangement joins TRBV6-4 to TRBJ2-5, with D perhaps matching TRBD2 (5 bases). The germline V gene has CDR1 MRHNA and CDR2 SNTAGT. V was pared by 3 bases and J by 11 bases, with 10 bases between. This CDR3 is 11 amino acids long. Written as DNA, the CDR3 is TGTGCCAGCAGTGAGATGGAGGAGCAGTACTTC. This codes for CASSEMEEQYF.

This clonotype was counted many times. The V and J genes are TRBV2 and TRBJ2-7; D is undetermined. Trimming took off 1 base at V and 9 bases at J, with 22 bases between the two ends. Germline V gives CDR1 SNHLY, CDR2 FYNNEI. The CDR3 extends over 16 amino acids. CDR3 sequence: CASSEGYGRLSGGQYF. The CDR3 DNA is TGTGCCAGCAGTGAAGGGTACGGACGACTCTCAGGTGGGCAGTACTTC.

This clonotype was seen at least ten times. The V gene is TRBV2, the J gene TRBJ2-2; D call uncertain. CDR1 and CDR2 (germline): SNHLY, FYNNEI. The CDR3 consists of 15 residues. V was pared by 5 bases and J by 6 bases, with 16 bases between. The CDR3 DNA reads TGTGCCAGCAGTAGATTGCGAGACGCCGCCGGGGAGCTGTTTTTT. This encodes CASSRLRDAAGELFF.

As for this clonotype: Possible read error: a much larger clone is one base away. This chain joins TRBV7-9 and TRBJ2-7, with D tentatively TRBD2 (6 bases). Germline CDR1 is SEHNR and CDR2 is FQNEAQ (reference sequence). CDR3 length: 13 amino acids. This CDR3 reads CASRPLGGYGQYF. Written as DNA, the CDR3 is TGTGCCAGCAGGCCCCTTGGAGGGTACGGGCAGTACTTC.

The V gene is TRBV7-2, the J gene TRBJ2-2; 8 bases are a match to TRBD2. The V gene end was trimmed by 3 bases and the J gene end by 6 bases; junction bases not matched to a gene: 6. The length of the CDR3 is 15 residues. Germline V gene sequence: CDR1 SGHTA, CDR2 FQGNSA. The CDR3 bases are TGTGCCAGCAGCTTGGCACGCGGGGGGCCCGGGGAGCTGTTTTTT. This translates into CASSLARGGPGELFF.

There are a few counts of this clonotype. The rearrangement uses TRBV7-2 and TRBJ2-7; 7 positions match TRBD1. The CDR3 runs 15 residues. Germline lookup yields CDR1 SGHTA and CDR2 FQGNSA. V was clipped by 6 bases and J by 2 bases; unmatched bases: 10. The CDR3, as DNA: TGTGCCAGCAGTTGGGACAGCGCTCCCACCTACGAGCAGTACTTC. Its translation: CASSWDSAPTYEQYF.

For this clonotype: The junction departs from germline at one end; a sequencing error may be responsible. CDR3 region: CASTATSGAGGVF. The CDR3 region has the DNA TGTGCCAGCACCGCGACTAGCGGGGCAGGAGGGGTCTTC. The gene calls are TRBV6-2 or TRBV6-3 and TRBJ2-1; TRBD2 agrees at 11 bases. The CDR3 spans 13 residues. In germline, CDR1 is MNHEY, CDR2 SVGEGT.